One sample yielded the 17 T cell receptor beta chains listed below, sequenced in a study of regulatory T cells in long-lasting Graves disease. Time point described: persistent/refractory GD, antithyroid drugs over 5 years with positive TRAb. PBMC RNA served as the TCR library source. CDR3 regions were amplified by Arm-PCR using iRepertoire HTBI primers to build TCR beta libraries. A single record per CDR3 protein comes from TCRdb applying MiXCR to the multiplex PCR reads. The profile covers roughly 490,000 distinct CDR3 sequences, with approximately 23% appearing a single time and over 10% taken by the ten largest. The specimen comprised peripheral blood mononuclear cells (PBMCs), sampled when the disease was refractory, from a patient treated with antithyroid drugs. Receptors originate from a female donor with Graves disease.

This rearrangement joins TRBV11-2 to TRBJ2-7, with TRBD1 matching over 9 bases. The CDR3 has 16 residues. Germline trimming cut 1 base from V and 5 bases from J; bases unmatched to any gene: 9. The germline V gene encodes CDR1 SGHAT and CDR2 FQNNGV. The CDR3 DNA follows: TGTGCCAGCAGCTTAGTCTCCGGGACAGGGATCGACGAGCAGTACTTC. It is translated as CASSLVSGTGIDEQYF. Full variable domain (outside the CDR3, taken from reference TRBV11-2 and TRBJ2-7): EAGVAQSPRYKIIEKRQSVAFWCNPISGHATLYWYQQILGQGPKLLIQFQNNGVVDDSQLPKDRFSAERLKGVDSTLKIQPAKLEDSAVYLCASSLVSGTGIDEQYFGPGTRLTVT.

This clonotype was counted between two and nine times. This chain uses TRBV29-1 with TRBJ2-2; D perhaps matches TRBD2 (5 bases). This CDR3 is built from 14 residues. Germline-derived CDR1 and CDR2 are SQVTM and ANQGSEA. Trimming removed 0 bases from V and 7 bases from J, with 12 bases in between. The CDR3 protein is CSVEEAGDGGELFF. CDR3 in DNA: TGCAGCGTTGAAGAGGCCGGGGATGGCGGGGAGCTGTTTTTT.

The table lists this clonotype with many counts. The chain combines TRBV7-2 with TRBJ1-6, with TRBD1 matching over 8 bases. There are 15 residues in the CDR3. J gave up 10 bases and V 5 bases, and 10 bases lay outside the gene matches. Germline lookup yields CDR1 SGHTA and CDR2 FQGNSA. The CDR3, as DNA: TGTGCCAGCAGCCAGACTGGACAGGGCAGATCACCCCTCCACTTT. It encodes CASSQTGQGRSPLHF. Combining the CDR3 with reference TRBV7-2 and TRBJ1-6 gives the whole variable domain GAGVSQSPSNKVTEKGKDVELRCDPISGHTALYWYRQSLGQGLEFLIYFQGNSAPDKSGLPSDRFSAERTGGSVSTLTIQRTQQEDSAVYLCASSQTGQGRSPLHFGNGTRLTVT.

The rearrangement uses TRBV30 and TRBJ1-4; a possible D gene is TRBD1 (5 bases). Trimming left V 4 bases short and J 1 base short, with 7 bases between. Looked up from germline, CDR1 is GTSNPN and CDR2 is SVGIG (reference sequence). The CDR3 consists of 13 residues. CDR3 bases: TGTGCCTGGAATCAGGGAACTAATGAAAAACTGTTTTTT. Its translation is CAWNQGTNEKLFF.

This clonotype was seen at least ten times. This chain connects TRBV5-6 to TRBJ2-7; D is unclear. V lost 6 bases and J 6 bases, leaving 19 bases between the germline ends. This CDR3 contains 14 residues. Germline V gene sequence: CDR1 SGHDT, CDR2 YYEEEE. The chain's CDR3 is CASTSALALSEQYF. The CDR3 coding sequence is TGTGCCAGCACCTCGGCCCTCGCCCTTAGCGAGCAGTACTTC.

This clonotype was counted ten times or more. The J gene is TRBJ1-2, the V gene TRBV6-5; possible D gene TRBD1, 5 bases. V was clipped by 4 bases and J by 6 bases, with 15 bases between them. Germline lookup yields CDR1 MNHEY and CDR2 SVGAGI. The CDR3 is made up of 14 amino acids. This CDR3 reads CASSSPGEVNGYTF. The CDR3 DNA reads as TGTGCCAGCAGTTCCCCGGGGGAGGTAAATGGCTACACCTTC.

This clonotype was seen ten or more times. The rearrangement joins TRBV12-3 or TRBV12-4 to TRBJ2-2; D is ambiguous. V lost 4 bases and J 7 bases, leaving 13 bases between the germline ends. The CDR3 runs 14 residues. The CDR3 spells CASSSQYVDGELFF. DNA for the CDR3: TGTGCCAGCAGTTCCCAGTATGTTGACGGGGAGCTGTTTTTT.

In its sample, this clonotype was seen many times. The chain joins TRBV6-1 to TRBJ2-5; D is undetermined. Germline CDR1 is MNHNS and CDR2 is SASEGT. With 1 base removed from V and 4 bases from J, the gap between germline ends came to 13 bases. This CDR3 region has 15 residues. CDR3 DNA sequence: TGTGCCAGCAGTGAAGTGCGGAGCGTCCCAGAGACCCAGTACTTC. The encoded protein is CASSEVRSVPETQYF.

Here the CDR3 DNA reads TGTGCCAGCAGCCGGATAATGAGGAACAATGAAAAACTGTTTTTT. Protein product: CASSRIMRNNEKLFF. This sequence joins TRBV7-9 and TRBJ1-4; D remains ambiguous. From germline, CDR1 is SEHNR and CDR2 FQNEAQ (reference sequence). This CDR3 contains 15 residues. V was cut by 5 bases and J by 5 bases, with 15 bases left in between. Supplemented by reference TRBV7-9 and TRBJ1-4, the full variable domain reads DTGVSQNPRHKITKRGQNVTFRCDPISEHNRLYWYRQTLGQGPEFLTYFQNEAQLEKSRLLSDRFSAERPKGSFSTLEIQRTEQGDSAMYLCASSRIMRNNEKLFFGSGTQLSVL.

The gene calls are TRBV14 and TRBJ2-5; a possible D gene is TRBD2 (6 bases). The CDR3 length is 17 residues. Trimming removed 2 bases from V and 1 base from J, with 17 bases in between. The V gene's germline CDR1 is SGHDN and CDR2 FVKESK. The CDR3 DNA reads TGTGCCAGCAGCCAAACTAGACTTCGGGGGACCCAAGAGACCCAGTACTTC. Residues: CASSQTRLRGTQETQYF. Full variable domain (outside the CDR3, taken from reference TRBV14 and TRBJ2-5): EAGVTQFPSHSVIEKGQTVTLRCDPISGHDNLYWYRRVMGKEIKFLLHFVKESKQDESGMPNNRFLAERTGGTYSTLKVQPAELEDSGVYFCASSQTRLRGTQETQYFGPGTRLLVL.

A few counts support this clonotype. V is TRBV7-2 and J is TRBJ1-2, with D perhaps matching TRBD1 (6 bases). From germline, CDR1 is SGHTA and CDR2 FQGNSA. There are 16 residues in the CDR3. Between the trimmed V and J ends, which lost 1 base and 4 bases, there was a span of 16 bases. The CDR3: CASSLGGGQDSYGYTF. CDR3 DNA: TGTGCCAGCAGCTTAGGTGGGGGGCAGGATTCCTATGGCTACACCTTC.

The V call is TRBV7-2, the J call TRBJ2-3; 9 bases fit TRBD1. Losses at the gene ends were 4 bases for V and 5 bases for J; bases not matched to a gene: 7. The germline V gene has CDR1 SGHTA and CDR2 FQGNSA. This CDR3 is built from 15 residues. CDR3 bases: TGTGCCAGCAGCTCTGGACAGGGGAACGTAGATACGCAGTATTTT. It codes for CASSSGQGNVDTQYF.

As to this clonotype: A much larger clone is a single base away; this may be a read error. The CDR3 region is CASSYGGRSEQYF. Here the CDR3 DNA reads TGTGCCAGCAGCTATGGGGGGCGCTCCGAGCAGTACTTC. The gene calls are TRBV5-8 and TRBJ2-7; the D gene could be TRBD1 or TRBD2 (6 bases each). The CDR3 runs 13 residues. Germline V gene data show CDR1 as SGHTS and CDR2 as YDEGEE. V was trimmed by 3 bases and J by 6 bases, leaving 13 bases between them.

The chain links TRBV9 to TRBJ2-5; the D gene is possibly TRBD2 (5 bases). Germline V gene data show CDR1 as SGDLS and CDR2 as YYNGEE. The CDR3 totals 15 residues. V was cut by 0 bases and J by 4 bases, with 13 bases left in between. CDR3 bases: TGTGCCAGCAGCGTAGATGACTGGAGGAGAGAGACCCAGTACTTC. It encodes CASSVDDWRRETQYF.

This clonotype was detected a few times. V is TRBV6-1 and J is TRBJ2-2; D gene unclear. This CDR3 region has 17 residues. From germline, CDR1 is MNHNS and CDR2 SASEGT. DNA of the CDR3: TGTCCACCCGCGGTCGGACGGGTGATCTTGAACACCGGGGAGCTGTTTTTT. This translates into CPPAVGRVILNTGELFF.

This clonotype occurred many times. This rearrangement joins TRBV6-1 to TRBJ1-1; D is unresolved. The CDR3 is made up of 13 amino acids. Trimming shortened V by 6 bases and J by 0 bases, and 8 bases separated the two germline ends. Germline CDR1 MNHNS, CDR2 SASEGT. The CDR3 nucleotides read TGTGCCAGCAGGGATCTCGTGAACACTGAAGCTTTCTTT. Translated, it gives CASRDLVNTEAFF.

This clonotype has more than one count but fewer than ten. The chain links TRBV6-1 to TRBJ1-5; 7 bases are a match to TRBD1. Germline CDR1 MNHNS, CDR2 SASEGT. V dropped 8 bases and J dropped 4; count of bases not matched to a gene: 2. This CDR3 contains 12 residues. CDR3 in amino acids: CASLTGNQPQHF. Written as DNA, the CDR3 is TGTGCCAGCTTGACAGGGAATCAGCCCCAGCATTTT.